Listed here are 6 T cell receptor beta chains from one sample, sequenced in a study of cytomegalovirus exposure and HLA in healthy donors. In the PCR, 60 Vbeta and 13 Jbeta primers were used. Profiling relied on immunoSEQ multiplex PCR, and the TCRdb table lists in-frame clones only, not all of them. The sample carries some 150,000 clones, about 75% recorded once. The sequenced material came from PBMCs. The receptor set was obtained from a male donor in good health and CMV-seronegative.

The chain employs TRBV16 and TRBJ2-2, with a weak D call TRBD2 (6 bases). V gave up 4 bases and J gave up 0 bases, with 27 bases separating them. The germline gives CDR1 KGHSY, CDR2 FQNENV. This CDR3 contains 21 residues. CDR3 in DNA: TGTGCCAGCAGCCCGCACCGTGGAGGGTCCGGGTCGCTTGCGAACACCGGGGAGCTGTTTTTT. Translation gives CASSPHRGGSGSLANTGELFF.

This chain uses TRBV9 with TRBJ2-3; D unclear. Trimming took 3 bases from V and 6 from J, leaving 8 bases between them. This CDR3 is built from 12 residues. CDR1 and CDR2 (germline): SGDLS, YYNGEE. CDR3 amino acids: CASSDRRDTQYF. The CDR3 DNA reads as TGTGCCAGCAGCGACCGTCGGGATACGCAGTATTTT.

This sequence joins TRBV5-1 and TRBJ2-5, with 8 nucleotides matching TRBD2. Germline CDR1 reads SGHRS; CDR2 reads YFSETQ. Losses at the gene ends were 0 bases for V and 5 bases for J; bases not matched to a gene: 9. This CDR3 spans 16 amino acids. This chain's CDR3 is CASSLAAASGQETQYF. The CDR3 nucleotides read TGCGCCAGCAGCTTGGCGGCGGCTAGCGGGCAGGAGACCCAGTACTTC.

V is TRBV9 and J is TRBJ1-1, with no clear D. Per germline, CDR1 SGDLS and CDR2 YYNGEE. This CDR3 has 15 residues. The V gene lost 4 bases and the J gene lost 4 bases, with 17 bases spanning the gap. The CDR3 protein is CASSPPVGVVTEAFF. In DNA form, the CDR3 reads TGTGCCAGCAGCCCCCCTGTGGGAGTAGTCACTGAAGCTTTCTTT. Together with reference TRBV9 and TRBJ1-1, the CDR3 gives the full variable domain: DSGVTQTPKHLITATGQRVTLRCSPRSGDLSVYWYQQSLDQGLQFLIQYYNGEERAKGNILERFSAQQFPDLHSELNLSSLELGDSALYFCASSPPVGVVTEAFFGQGTRLTVV.

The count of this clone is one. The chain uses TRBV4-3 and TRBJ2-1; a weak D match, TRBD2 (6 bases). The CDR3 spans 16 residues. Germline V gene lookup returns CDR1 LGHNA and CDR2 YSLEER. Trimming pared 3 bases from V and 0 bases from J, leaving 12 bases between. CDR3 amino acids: CASSHLADYSYNEQFF. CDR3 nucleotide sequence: TGCGCCAGCAGCCACTTAGCGGACTACTCCTACAATGAGCAGTTCTTC.

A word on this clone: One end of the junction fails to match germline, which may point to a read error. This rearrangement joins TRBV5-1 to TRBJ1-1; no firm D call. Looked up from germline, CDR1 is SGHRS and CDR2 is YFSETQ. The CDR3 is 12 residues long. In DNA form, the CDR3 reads TGCGCCAGCAGCTTTGCCTCTGATGAAGCTTTCTTC. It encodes CASSFASDEAFF.